The entry below describes one T cell receptor (beta chain). Antigen specificity is unknown. Vbeta (60) and Jbeta (13) primers were used in the PCR. Here immunoSEQ multiplex PCR was the method, and the copy in TCRdb shows in-frame clones only, minus some. The data contain some 57,000 clones, 70% of them singletons. Germline V CDR1 and CDR2: MNHNS, SASEGT. The CDR3 has 14 residues. Trimming took off 9 bases at V and 2 bases at J, with 17 bases between the two ends. The sample is drawn from a study of cytomegalovirus exposure and HLA in healthy donors. Study results and caveats: One variant, a missense change in DCLRE1C, was linked in a later analysis to TCR beta V- and J-gene trimming.

Input material: PBMCs. This receptor was taken from a woman aged 55-69 years in good health and CMV-seropositive. The rearrangement joins TRBV6-1 to TRBJ2-7; D possibly corresponds to TRBD1 (7 bases). In DNA form, the CDR3 reads TGTGCCAGTACTGGCGGGACAGAGGCCTACGAGCAGTACTTC. Translation gives CASTGGTEAYEQYF.